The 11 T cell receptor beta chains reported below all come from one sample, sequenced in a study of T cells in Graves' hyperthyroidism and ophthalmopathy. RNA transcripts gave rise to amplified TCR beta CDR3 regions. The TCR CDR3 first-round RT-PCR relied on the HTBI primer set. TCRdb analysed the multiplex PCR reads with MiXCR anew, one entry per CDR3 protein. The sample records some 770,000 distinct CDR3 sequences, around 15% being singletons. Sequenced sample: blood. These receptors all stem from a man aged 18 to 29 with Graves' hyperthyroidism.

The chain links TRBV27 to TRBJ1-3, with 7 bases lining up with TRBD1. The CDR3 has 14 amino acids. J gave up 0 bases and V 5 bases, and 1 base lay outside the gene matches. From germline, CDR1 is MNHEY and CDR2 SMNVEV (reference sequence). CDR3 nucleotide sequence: TGTGCCAGCAGTAGGGACAGCTCTGGAAACACCATATATTTT. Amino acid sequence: CASSRDSSGNTIYF.

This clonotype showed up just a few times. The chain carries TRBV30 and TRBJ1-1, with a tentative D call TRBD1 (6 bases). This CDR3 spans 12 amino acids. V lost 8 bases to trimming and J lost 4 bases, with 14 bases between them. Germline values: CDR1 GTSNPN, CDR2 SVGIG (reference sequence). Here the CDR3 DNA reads TGTGCCGAATACAGGGATTTCACTGAAGCTTTCTTT. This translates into CAEYRDFTEAFF.

As DNA, the CDR3 is TGTGCCAGCAGCTCTTCAGCGGGAGGGCCGGGCACCGGGGAGCTGTTTTTT. This encodes CASSSSAGGPGTGELFF. V is TRBV7-8 and J is TRBJ2-2; 10 nucleotides match TRBD2. Losses at the gene ends were 4 bases for V and 4 bases for J; bases not matched to a gene: 9. This CDR3 region has 17 residues. Germline lookup yields CDR1 SGHVS and CDR2 FQNEAQ.

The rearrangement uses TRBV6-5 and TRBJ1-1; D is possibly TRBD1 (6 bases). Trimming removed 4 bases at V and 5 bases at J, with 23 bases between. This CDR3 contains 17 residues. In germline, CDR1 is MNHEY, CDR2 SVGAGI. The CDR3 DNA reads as TGTGCCAGCAGTTCGCCGGGGGCGATGGATTTAGTGACTGAAGCTTTCTTT. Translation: CASSSPGAMDLVTEAFF.

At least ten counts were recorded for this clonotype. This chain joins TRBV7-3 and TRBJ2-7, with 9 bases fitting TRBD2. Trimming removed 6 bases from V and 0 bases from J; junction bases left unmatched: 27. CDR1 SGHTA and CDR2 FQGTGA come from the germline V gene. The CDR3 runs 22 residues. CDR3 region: CASRKSRTDKLSSGDSSYEQYF. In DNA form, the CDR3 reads TGTGCCAGCAGGAAAAGCAGGACAGATAAACTATCTAGCGGGGACAGCTCCTACGAGCAGTACTTC. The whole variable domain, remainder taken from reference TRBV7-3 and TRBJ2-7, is GAGVSQTPSNKVTEKGKYVELRCDPISGHTALYWYRQSLGQGPEFLIYFQGTGAADDSGLPNDRFFAVRPEGSVSTLKIQRTERGDSAVYLCASRKSRTDKLSSGDSSYEQYFGPGTRLTVT.

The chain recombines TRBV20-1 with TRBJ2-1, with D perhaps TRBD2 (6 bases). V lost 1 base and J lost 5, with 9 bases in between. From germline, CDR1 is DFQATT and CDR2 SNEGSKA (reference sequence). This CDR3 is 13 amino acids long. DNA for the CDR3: TGCAGTGCTAGAGGCGGAGGGGACAATGAGCAGTTCTTC. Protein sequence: CSARGGGDNEQFF.

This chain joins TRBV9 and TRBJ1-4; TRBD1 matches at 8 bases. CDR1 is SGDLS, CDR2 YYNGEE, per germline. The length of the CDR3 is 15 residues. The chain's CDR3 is CAEPGQAPTNEKLFF. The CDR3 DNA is TGTGCAGAGCCGGGACAGGCTCCAACTAATGAAAAACTGTTTTTT.

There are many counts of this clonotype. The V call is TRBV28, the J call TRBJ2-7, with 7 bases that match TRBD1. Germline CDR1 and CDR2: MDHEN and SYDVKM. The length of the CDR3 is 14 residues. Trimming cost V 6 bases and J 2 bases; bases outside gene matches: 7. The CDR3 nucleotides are TGTGCCAGCAGCCCAACAGGGGTAACCTACGAGCAGTACTTC. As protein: CASSPTGVTYEQYF.

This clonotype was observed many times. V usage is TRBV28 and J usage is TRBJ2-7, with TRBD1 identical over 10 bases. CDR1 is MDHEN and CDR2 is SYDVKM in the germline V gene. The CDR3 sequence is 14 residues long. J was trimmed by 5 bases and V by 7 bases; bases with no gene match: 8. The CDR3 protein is CASIPTGGWHEQYF. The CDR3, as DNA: TGTGCCAGCATCCCGACAGGGGGCTGGCACGAGCAGTACTTC.

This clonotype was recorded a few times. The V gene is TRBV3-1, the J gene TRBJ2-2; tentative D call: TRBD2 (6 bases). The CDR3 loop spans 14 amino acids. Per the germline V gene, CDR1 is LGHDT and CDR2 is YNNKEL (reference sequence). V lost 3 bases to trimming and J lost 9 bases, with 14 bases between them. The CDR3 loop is CASSQLGGQRELFF. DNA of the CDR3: TGTGCCAGCAGCCAGCTCGGAGGGCAGAGGGAGCTGTTTTTT.

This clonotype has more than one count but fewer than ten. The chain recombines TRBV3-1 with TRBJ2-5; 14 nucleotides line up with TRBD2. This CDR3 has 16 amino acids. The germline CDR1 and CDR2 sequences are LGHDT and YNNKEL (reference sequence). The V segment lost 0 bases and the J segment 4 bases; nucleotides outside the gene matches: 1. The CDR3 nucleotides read TGTGCCAGCAGCCAAGAGGGACTAGCGGGAGCAGAGACCCAGTACTTC. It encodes CASSQEGLAGAETQYF.